The 10 T cell receptor beta chains below were found in one sample sequenced in a study of blood T cells in healthy people across ages. A second 7 to 11 cycle PCR used barcoded and J-beta primers. Each CDR3 protein is one row after TCRdb ran MiXCR on the 5' RACE reads. The sample gives about 1.8 million distinct CDR3 sequences, around 48% of which show up once; about 2.1% is in the top ten. What was sequenced was blood. Every receptor here comes from a woman between 35 and 50 years old in good health.

The genes are TRBV4-1 and TRBJ2-2; D gene ambiguous. The length of the CDR3 is 16 residues. Germline CDR1 reads MGHRA; CDR2 reads YSYEKL. Trimming took off 6 bases at V and 5 bases at J, with 19 bases between the two ends. The chain's CDR3 is CASRHPYNNRTGELFF. CDR3 nucleotide sequence: TGCGCCAGCAGACACCCGTACAACAACCGTACCGGGGAGCTGTTTTTT.

The chain joins TRBV15 to TRBJ2-3, with D hard to call. This CDR3 comprises 14 residues. Trimming shortened V by 5 bases and J by 0 bases, and 9 bases separated the two germline ends. The germline V gene encodes CDR1 LNHNV and CDR2 YYDKDF (reference sequence). CDR3: CATSSGLSTDTQYF. The CDR3, as DNA: TGTGCCACCAGCTCGGGCCTGAGCACAGATACGCAGTATTTT.

The genes are TRBV5-5 and TRBJ2-5; no clear D gene. There are 14 residues in the CDR3. CDR1 is SGHKS and CDR2 is YYEKEE in the germline V gene (reference sequence). Trimming pared 2 bases from V and 5 bases from J, leaving 13 bases between. As DNA, the CDR3 is TGTGCCAGCAGCTTCATTTTGGCCCGTGAGACCCAGTACTTC. Its translation: CASSFILARETQYF.

V gene TRBV10-3 combines with J gene TRBJ2-1, with 10 bases matching TRBD2. The CDR3 contains 17 residues. With 3 bases clipped from V and 8 bases from J, the junction kept 13 bases outside the gene matches. Germline CDR1 ENHRY, CDR2 SYGVKD. The CDR3 DNA follows: TGTGCCATCAGTGATCTAGCGGGGGTCCCTTCGGGGGATGAGCAGTTCTTC. Encoded protein: CAISDLAGVPSGDEQFF.

This sequence joins TRBV5-5 and TRBJ1-2, with D possibly TRBD1 on 6 matching bases. With 5 bases removed from V and 0 bases from J, the gap between germline ends came to 14 bases. The germline V gene encodes CDR1 SGHKS and CDR2 YYEKEE (reference sequence). The CDR3 contains 15 residues. CDR3 sequence reads: CASRPEGGANYGYTF. The CDR3 nucleotides read TGTGCCAGCAGACCGGAGGGGGGGGCTAACTATGGCTACACCTTC.

This chain links TRBV28 with TRBJ1-5; 10 bases agree with TRBD1. With V trimmed by 8 bases and J by 0 bases, 10 bases remained unmatched. This CDR3 region has 17 residues. The germline V gene has CDR1 MDHEN and CDR2 SYDVKM. Here the CDR3 reads CASSWDRGTYSNQPQHF. The CDR3 region has the DNA TGTGCCAGCTCCTGGGACAGGGGCACATATAGCAATCAGCCCCAGCATTTT.

The rearrangement joins TRBV27 to TRBJ1-6; possible D gene TRBD1, 6 bases. The CDR3 is 16 residues long. The V and J ends lost 3 bases and 4 bases respectively, with 13 bases between them. Germline V CDR1 and CDR2: MNHEY, SMNVEV (reference sequence). The CDR3 region is CASSFLIGGYNSPLHF. The CDR3 DNA reads as TGTGCCAGCAGTTTTTTAATAGGGGGTTATAATTCACCCCTCCACTTT.

The chain uses TRBV6-5 and TRBJ2-4; 10 bases map to TRBD2. The germline gives CDR1 MNHEY, CDR2 SVGAGI. The CDR3 has 17 residues. V lost 0 bases, J lost 4 bases, and 6 bases stayed unmatched. CDR3 DNA: TGTGCCAGCAGTTACTCGGCTTTACTAGCGGGAAAAAACATTCAGTACTTC. Protein product: CASSYSALLAGKNIQYF.

This chain connects TRBV28 to TRBJ2-5, with 10 bases lining up with TRBD1. J lost 1 base, V lost 3 bases, and 5 bases had no gene match. Germline CDR1 and CDR2: MDHEN and SYDVKM. The CDR3 loop spans 16 amino acids. CDR3 in amino acids: CASSFWRTGGQETQYF. The CDR3 nucleotides are TGTGCCAGCAGTTTCTGGCGGACAGGGGGCCAAGAGACCCAGTACTTC.

The V call is TRBV28, the J call TRBJ1-2; D is possibly TRBD1 (5 bases). Germline V lookup: CDR1 MDHEN, CDR2 SYDVKM. Deletions cut 3 bases from V and 6 bases from J, with 11 bases between. This CDR3 region has 13 residues. The CDR3 reads CASSLGGNHGYTF. The DNA of the CDR3 is TGTGCCAGCAGTTTGGGGGGGAACCATGGCTACACCTTC.